These 8 T cell receptor beta chains originate from one sample sequenced in a study of blood T cell repertoires in COVID-19. TCRdb's copy holds only in-frame clones and misses some; the assay was immunoSEQ multiplex PCR. The table records 250,000 or so clones, around 85% of them present only once. The material sequenced was peripheral blood. These receptors originate from a woman aged 55-70 years with active or convalescent COVID-19.

The chain recombines TRBV2 with TRBJ2-7, with 7 bases identical to TRBD1. J gave up 2 bases and V 6 bases, and 4 bases lay outside the gene matches. Germline loops: CDR1 SNHLY, CDR2 FYNNEI. This CDR3 is built from 13 residues. Here the CDR3 reads CASSGDRAYEQYF. DNA for the CDR3: TGTGCCAGCAGCGGGGACAGAGCCTACGAGCAGTACTTC.

The V gene is TRBV27, the J gene TRBJ2-7, with 11 bases aligning to TRBD1. The CDR3 sequence is 13 residues long. The junction had 7 bases not matched to a gene; V was cut back by 7 bases and J by 8 bases. CDR1 is MNHEY and CDR2 is SMNVEV in the germline V gene (reference sequence). The CDR3 DNA reads as TGTGCCAGCAAAAGGACAGGGGGCAATCAGCAGTACTTC. Amino acids: CASKRTGGNQQYF.

This rearrangement joins TRBV11-3 to TRBJ2-1; TRBD1 aligns across 9 bases. Trimming cost V 5 bases and J 5 bases; bases outside gene matches: 10. Looked up from germline, CDR1 is SGHNT and CDR2 is YENEEA. This CDR3 spans 16 amino acids. In nucleotides, the CDR3 is TGTGCCAGCAGCAAGCGAGGGACAGGGAGTGACAATGAGCAGTTCTTC. Translation: CASSKRGTGSDNEQFF.

This CDR3 reads CASSLGLGEEQYV. CDR3 bases: TGTGCCAGCAGTTTAGGCCTAGGGGAAGAGCAGTACGTC. The rearrangement uses TRBV12-3 or TRBV12-4 and TRBJ2-7; D is possibly TRBD1 (5 bases). The CDR3 has 13 residues. V was clipped by 1 base and J by 7 bases, with 11 bases between them.

The chain has TRBV5-1 and TRBJ1-1; D is unresolved. The V and J ends lost 4 bases and 1 base respectively, with 8 bases between them. The CDR3 contains 13 residues. The V gene's germline CDR1 is SGHRS and CDR2 YFSETQ. The CDR3 bases are TGCGCCAGCAGCGTACATTCGAACACTGAAGCTTTCTTT. Its translation is CASSVHSNTEAFF.

The rearrangement joins TRBV5-1 to TRBJ2-1; the match to TRBD2 covers 11 bases. Germline CDR1 SGHRS, CDR2 YFSETQ. Germline trimming cut 4 bases from V and 0 bases from J; bases unmatched to any gene: 0. The CDR3 loop spans 15 amino acids. CDR3 region: CASSTSGSSYNEQFF. CDR3 in DNA: TGCGCCAGCAGCACTAGCGGGAGCTCCTACAATGAGCAGTTCTTC.

The chain carries TRBV19 and TRBJ1-5, with 7 positions matching TRBD1. In germline, CDR1 is LNHDA, CDR2 SQIVND (reference sequence). The CDR3 is made up of 15 amino acids. V lost 3 bases, J lost 6 bases, and 8 bases stayed unmatched. The CDR3 spells CASSMGQPRGQPQHF. CDR3 DNA: TGTGCCAGTAGTATGGGACAGCCTAGGGGTCAGCCCCAGCATTTT.

This clone has more than one count but fewer than ten. This rearrangement joins TRBV5-4 to TRBJ1-3, with unresolved D. The CDR3 totals 13 residues. Germline V gene data show CDR1 as SGHNT and CDR2 as YYREEE (reference sequence). Trimming took 1 base from V and 4 from J, leaving 6 bases between them. CDR3 nucleotides: TGTGCCAGCAGCTTGAGTCGGGGAAACACCATATATTTT. Protein product: CASSLSRGNTIYF.